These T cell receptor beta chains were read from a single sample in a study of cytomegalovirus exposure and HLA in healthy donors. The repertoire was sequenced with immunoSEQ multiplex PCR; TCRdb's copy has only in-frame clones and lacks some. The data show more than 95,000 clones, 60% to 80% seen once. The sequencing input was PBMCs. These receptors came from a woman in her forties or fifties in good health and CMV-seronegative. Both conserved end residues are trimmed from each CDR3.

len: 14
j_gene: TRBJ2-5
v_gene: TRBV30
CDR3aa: AWSASTLSGRETQY

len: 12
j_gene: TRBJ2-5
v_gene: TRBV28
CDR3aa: ASSRTGVQETQY

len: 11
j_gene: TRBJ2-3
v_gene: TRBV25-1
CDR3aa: ASSEFGTSVLY

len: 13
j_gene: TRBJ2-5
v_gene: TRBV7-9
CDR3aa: ASSLPGLGGVGQY

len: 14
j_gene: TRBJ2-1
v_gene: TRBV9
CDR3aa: ASSAPGLAGEREQF

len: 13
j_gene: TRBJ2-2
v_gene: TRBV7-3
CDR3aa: ASSLVQGNTGELF

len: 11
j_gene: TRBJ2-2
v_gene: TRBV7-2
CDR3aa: ASRSGGVGELF

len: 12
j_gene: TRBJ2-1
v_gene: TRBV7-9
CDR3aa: SSSLSAGAVEQF

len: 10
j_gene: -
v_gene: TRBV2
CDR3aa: ASSSDSYEQY

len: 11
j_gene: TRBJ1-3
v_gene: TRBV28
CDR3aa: ASRGTGGNTIY

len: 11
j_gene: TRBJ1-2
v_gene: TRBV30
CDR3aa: AWSGRGDYGYT

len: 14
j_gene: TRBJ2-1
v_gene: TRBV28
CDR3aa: ASSLLAGGPYNEQF

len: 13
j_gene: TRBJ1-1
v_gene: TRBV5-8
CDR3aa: ASSSGVTGDTEAF

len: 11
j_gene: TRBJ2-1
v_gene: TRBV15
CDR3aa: ATSRGTRNEQF

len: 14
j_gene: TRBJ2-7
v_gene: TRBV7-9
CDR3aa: ASSSGTGHSSYEQY

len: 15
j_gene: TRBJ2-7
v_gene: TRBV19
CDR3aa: ASSLHFSGRATYEQY

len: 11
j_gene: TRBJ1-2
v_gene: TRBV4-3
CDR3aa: ASSQDHRLSGT

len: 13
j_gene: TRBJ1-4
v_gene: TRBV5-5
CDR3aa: ASSLWDRGEEKLF

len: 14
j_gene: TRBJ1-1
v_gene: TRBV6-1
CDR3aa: ASSDTGGVGNTEAF

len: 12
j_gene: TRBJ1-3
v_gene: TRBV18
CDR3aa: ASSPDSSGNTIY

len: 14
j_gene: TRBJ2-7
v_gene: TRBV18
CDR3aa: ASSQPGDRATYEQY

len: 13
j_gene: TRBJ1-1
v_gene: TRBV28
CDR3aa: ASSSPRGGNTEAF

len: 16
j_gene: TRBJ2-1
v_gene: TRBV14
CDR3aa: ASSQVASGSFGNNEQF

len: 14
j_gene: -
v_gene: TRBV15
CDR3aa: ATSRDRSLAFGEQY

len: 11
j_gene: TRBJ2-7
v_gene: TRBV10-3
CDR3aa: ATKGQGAYEQY

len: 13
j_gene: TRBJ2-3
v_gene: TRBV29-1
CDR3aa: SVIFRGRAADTQY

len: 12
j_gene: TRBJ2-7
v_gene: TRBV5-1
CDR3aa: ASSSSGGSYEQY

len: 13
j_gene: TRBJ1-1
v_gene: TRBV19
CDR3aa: ASSELDRGNTEAF

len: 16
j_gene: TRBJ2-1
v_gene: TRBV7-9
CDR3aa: SSSLDRLALKVNNEQF

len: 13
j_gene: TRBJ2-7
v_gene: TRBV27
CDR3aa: ASMILAGDSYEQY

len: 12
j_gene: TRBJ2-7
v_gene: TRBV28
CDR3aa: ASSLRGQSYEQY

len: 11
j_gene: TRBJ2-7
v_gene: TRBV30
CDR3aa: AWSSRGSYEQY

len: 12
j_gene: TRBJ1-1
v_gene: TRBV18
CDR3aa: ASSPQGGETEAF

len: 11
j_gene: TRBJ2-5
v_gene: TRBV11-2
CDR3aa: ASSRDRQETQY

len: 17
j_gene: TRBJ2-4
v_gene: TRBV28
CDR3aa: ASSLSGTGELWDKNIQY

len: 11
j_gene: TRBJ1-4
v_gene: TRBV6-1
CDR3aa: ATRRAINEKLF

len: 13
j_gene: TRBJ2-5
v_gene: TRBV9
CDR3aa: ASSSSPDRQETQY

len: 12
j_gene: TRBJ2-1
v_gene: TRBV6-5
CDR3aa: ASSSGLVSYEQF

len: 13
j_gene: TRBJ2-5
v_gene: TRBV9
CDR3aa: ASSVGGRAGETQY

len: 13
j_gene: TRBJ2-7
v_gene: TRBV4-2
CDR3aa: ASSQERGSSYEQY

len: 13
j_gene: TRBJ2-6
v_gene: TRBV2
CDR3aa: ASQPNGPGANVLT

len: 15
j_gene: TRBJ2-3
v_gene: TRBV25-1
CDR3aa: ASSDLPGDRGTDTQY

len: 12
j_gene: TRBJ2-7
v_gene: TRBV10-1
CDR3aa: ASSGRGAPYEQY